This is a list of T cell receptor beta chains from one sample in a study of control samples from healthy donors and cancer patients. Using immunoSEQ multiplex PCR, the repertoire was profiled, and TCRdb retains in-frame clones only, with some absent. The table lists about 150,000 clones, approximately 94% of them singletons. Specimen: blood. The receptors originated from a man aged 40-55 years in good health. Both conserved end residues are part of each CDR3. Each record gives: D gene, J gene, V gene, CDR3 length, CDR3 DNA, CDR3 protein. A D gene is named only where the DNA matches it firmly.

d_gene: NA; j_gene: TRBJ1-2; v_gene: TRBV7-9; len: 15; CDR3nt: TGTGCCAGCAACCTTATCTTGGGGACTAACTATGGCTACACCTTC; CDR3aa: CASNLILGTNYGYTF
d_gene: NA; j_gene: TRBJ2-3; v_gene: TRBV24-1; len: 13; CDR3nt: TGTGCCACTTCGGTTATAGGTTCAGATACGCAGTATTTT; CDR3aa: CATSVIGSDTQYF
d_gene: NA; j_gene: TRBJ1-2; v_gene: TRBV30; len: 11; CDR3nt: TGTGCCTGGAGTCCCGGGGATGGCTACACCTTC; CDR3aa: CAWSPGDGYTF
d_gene: NA; j_gene: TRBJ1-1; v_gene: TRBV25-1; len: 15; CDR3nt: TGTGCCAGCAGTGAATTGGGAGGTCGGAACACTGAAGCTTTCTTT; CDR3aa: CASSELGGRNTEAFF
d_gene: NA; j_gene: TRBJ1-1; v_gene: TRBV5-6; len: 14; CDR3nt: TGTGCCAGCAGCTTCTCACCTGTACACACTGAAGCTTTCTTT; CDR3aa: CASSFSPVHTEAFF
d_gene: NA; j_gene: TRBJ1-6; v_gene: TRBV6-2/TRBV6-3; len: 13; CDR3nt: TGTGCCAGCAGTTTTCCCCGGGCCTCACCCCTCCACTTT; CDR3aa: CASSFPRASPLHF
d_gene: NA; j_gene: TRBJ1-6; v_gene: TRBV7-2; len: 13; CDR3nt: TGTGCCAGCAGCTTATCGGGGAATTCACCCCTCCACTTT; CDR3aa: CASSLSGNSPLHF
d_gene: NA; j_gene: TRBJ1-4; v_gene: TRBV6-1; len: 14; CDR3nt: TGTGCCAGCAGTGATGGGGGAGGTGTTGAAAAACTGTTTTTT; CDR3aa: CASSDGGGVEKLFF
d_gene: NA; j_gene: TRBJ2-3; v_gene: TRBV7-9; len: 15; CDR3nt: TGTGCCAGCAGCAAAAGGACCCAGACCGCGGATACGCAGTATTTT; CDR3aa: CASSKRTQTADTQYF
d_gene: NA; j_gene: TRBJ2-1; v_gene: TRBV7-9; len: 12; CDR3nt: TGTGCCAGCAGCTTAAGGGGCAATGAGCAGTTCTTC; CDR3aa: CASSLRGNEQFF
d_gene: TRBD1; j_gene: TRBJ2-7; v_gene: TRBV5-1; len: 13; CDR3nt: TGCGCCAGTCGACGACAGGGCGAATACGAGCAGTACTTC; CDR3aa: CASRRQGEYEQYF
d_gene: NA; j_gene: TRBJ2-7; v_gene: TRBV24-1; len: 15; CDR3nt: TGTGCCACCAGTGATTTAAGAGGGGAACGAGACGAGCAGTACTTC; CDR3aa: CATSDLRGERDEQYF
d_gene: NA; j_gene: TRBJ1-1; v_gene: TRBV5-6; len: 15; CDR3nt: TGTGCCAGCAGCACTCAGGGCCTCATGAACACTGAAGCTTTCTTT; CDR3aa: CASSTQGLMNTEAFF
d_gene: TRBD1; j_gene: TRBJ1-1; v_gene: TRBV7-9; len: 15; CDR3nt: TGTGCCAGCAGCCTCCGGACAGGGGCGAACACTGAAGCTTTCTTT; CDR3aa: CASSLRTGANTEAFF
d_gene: NA; j_gene: TRBJ2-7; v_gene: TRBV11-2; len: 14; CDR3nt: TGTGCCAGCAGCTTACGCCGGGAAAAAGACGAGCAGTACTTC; CDR3aa: CASSLRREKDEQYF
d_gene: NA; j_gene: TRBJ2-7; v_gene: TRBV19; len: 13; CDR3nt: TGTGCCAGTAGTATGAGGAGGTCCCACGAGCAGTACTTC; CDR3aa: CASSMRRSHEQYF
d_gene: NA; j_gene: TRBJ2-2; v_gene: TRBV30; len: 14; CDR3nt: TGTGCCTGGAGTGTCGGGATGGGAACCGGGGAGCTGTTTTTT; CDR3aa: CAWSVGMGTGELFF
d_gene: NA; j_gene: TRBJ2-2; v_gene: TRBV19; len: 13; CDR3nt: TGTGCCAGTATGGGACCTACCACCGGGGAGCTGTTTTTT; CDR3aa: CASMGPTTGELFF
d_gene: NA; j_gene: TRBJ1-5; v_gene: TRBV6-2/TRBV6-3; len: 15; CDR3nt: TGTGCCAGCAGTCCCGGACAGACGATGGGGCAGCCCCAGCATTTT; CDR3aa: CASSPGQTMGQPQHF